This entry describes one T cell receptor (beta chain). This clonotype turned up a few times. Its antigen is still unknown. Within one base of it there is no much larger clone, and no base qualities were kept. CDR1 SGHVS and CDR2 FNYEAQ are derived from the germline V gene. The CDR3 covers 14 residues, taking in both the cysteine and the phenylalanine. Only the CDR3 DNA stays, 42 bases, in frame from base 1. V is shortened by 3 bases, J by 2 bases, and the region joining them spans 11 bases. These data belong to a study of T cell repertoires in cytomegalovirus infection (dated by TCRdb to 2018 to 2020). Describing the broader study: The HLA type of each donor mattered for the analysis, because public TCR beta signatures pointed to carriage of CMV infection along with the matching HLA type. What the research found in general, with its limitations: The ex vivo response was dominated by HLA-C-restricted CMV-specific TCR beta clonotypes, which also provided the single most frequent clonotype in two of eight donors. In both this cohort and an independent cohort of a few hundred donors, the cumulative frequency of public TCR beta family members distinguished carriers of CMV infection plus the relevant HLA type.

Data came from an Illumina HiSeq 1500. TCRdb passed the public sequencing reads through fastp at Q25 and MiXCR, retaining productive beta sequences. Each record represents a unique CDR3 protein, reported with the most common genes and DNA among its rows. For this sample the table gives around 740,000 distinct CDR3 sequences, of which approximately 34% were detected only once. The ten largest make up around 3% of the sample. The chain was built from TRBV7-6 and TRBJ2-7; the D gene cannot be resolved reliably. The sequence derives from a human donor in good health (CMV status not recorded). Some clones in this sample may be carry-over from other donors' samples. The sample comprised PBMCs. Here is the DNA: TGTGCCAGCAGCTTTCCGGCCACCCCCTACGAGCAGTACTTC. Its product reads: CASSFPATPYEQYF.